A selection of T cell receptor beta chains follows, all from one sample in a study of cytomegalovirus exposure and HLA in healthy donors. Libraries were prepared by immunoSEQ multiplex PCR; TCRdb keeps only in-frame clonotypes and omits some of them. The sample has 150,000 to 200,000 clones, around 82% seen once. The sequencing sample was made of PBMCs. All receptors come from a boy aged 5 to 17 in good health and CMV-seronegative. CDR3s include the opening cysteine and the closing phenylalanine or tryptophan. A D gene is named only where the DNA matches it firmly. Clone size is shown for a subset of rows, as once, few, many or a class of expanded clone.

>TRBJ1-2|TRBV9|-|-
CASSPQVAPNYGYTF
TGTGCCAGCAGCCCACAGGTAGCCCCCAACTATGGCTACACCTTC
>TRBJ2-1|TRBV28|TRBD1|-
CATLRTGDEQFF
TGTGCCACCCTACGGACAGGGGATGAGCAGTTCTTC
>TRBJ1-4|TRBV7-6|TRBD1|-
CASSLGTDLNEKLFF
TGTGCCAGCAGCCTCGGGACAGATCTTAATGAAAAACTGTTTTTT
>TRBJ1-1|TRBV7-7|-|-
CASSSGLNTEAFF
TGTGCTAGCAGCTCTGGGCTGAACACTGAAGCTTTCTTT
>TRBJ1-5|TRBV6-5|-|-
CASRQHSNQPQHF
TGTGCCAGCAGACAGCATAGCAATCAGCCCCAGCATTTT
>TRBJ2-1|TRBV28|TRBD2|-
CASHSSGLYNEQFF
TGTGCCAGCCATTCTAGCGGGCTTTACAATGAGCAGTTCTTC
>TRBJ2-7|TRBV4-1|TRBD2|-
CASSQDQRGGSSYEQYF
TGCGCCAGCAGCCAAGACCAGCGGGGGGGCAGTTCCTACGAGCAGTACTTC
>TRBJ2-3|TRBV4-2|TRBD2|-
CASSQEKAGYTDTQYF
TGTGCCAGCAGCCAAGAGAAAGCGGGATACACAGATACGCAGTATTTT
>TRBJ2-7|TRBV6-1|-|-
CASKPSPLAYEQYF
TGTGCCAGCAAGCCCTCGCCGCTAGCCTACGAGCAGTACTTC
>TRBJ1-1|TRBV7-9|-|-
CASSLTNEANTEAFF
TGTGCCAGCAGCTTAACGAACGAGGCGAACACTGAAGCTTTCTTT
>TRBJ2-1|TRBV28|-|-
CASSLIRFSSLPYNEQFF
TGTGCCAGCAGTTTAATTCGGTTTAGCTCCCTCCCTTACAATGAGCAGTTCTTC
>TRBJ1-1|TRBV6-1|-|-
CASSEDSAGLTEAFF
TGTGCCAGCAGTGAAGATTCGGCGGGTCTCACTGAAGCTTTCTTT
>TRBJ2-1|TRBV5-3|TRBD2|-
CARRNTFLAGAVGEQFF
TGTGCCAGAAGAAATACCTTCTTAGCGGGAGCAGTGGGTGAGCAGTTCTTC
>TRBJ2-7|TRBV27|TRBD1|once
CASSYRQGAGEQYF
TGTGCCAGCAGTTACAGACAGGGGGCGGGAGAGCAGTACTTC
>TRBJ2-1|TRBV7-3|TRBD2|-
CASSLVGTSGKDNEQFF
TGTGCCAGCAGCTTAGTCGGGACTAGCGGGAAGGACAATGAGCAGTTCTTC
>TRBJ1-4|TRBV7-7|TRBD1|-
CASSRTGVEKLFF
TGTGCTAGCAGCCGGACAGGGGTTGAAAAACTGTTTTTT
>TRBJ2-1|TRBV27|TRBD2|-
CASSPISSGGYNEQFF
TGTGCCAGCAGCCCTATTAGTAGCGGGGGCTACAATGAGCAGTTCTTC
>TRBJ1-1|TRBV7-2|-|-
CASSLAPSGGGAFF
TGTGCCAGCAGCTTAGCCCCAAGCGGGGGCGGAGCTTTCTTT
>TRBJ1-4|TRBV4-1|-|-
CASSQRVVGQDLNEKLFF
TGCGCCAGCAGCCAAAGAGTCGTAGGACAAGACCTTAATGAAAAACTGTTTTTT
>TRBJ1-5|TRBV7-2|TRBD1|once
CASSTGTAINQPQHF
TGTGCCAGCAGCACCGGGACAGCAATCAATCAGCCCCAGCATTTT
>TRBJ1-1|TRBV5-4|-|-
CASSFREPNTEAFF
TGTGCCAGCAGCTTCCGGGAGCCAAACACTGAAGCTTTCTTT